This entry is about one T cell receptor (beta chain). This sample is drawn from a study of blood T cell repertoires in COVID-19. This CDR3 region has 14 residues. Germline CDR1 reads SNHLY; CDR2 reads FYNNEI. Trimming stripped 8 bases from V and 5 bases from J, with 18 bases between. Study processing details: How many nucleated cells were present was estimated from reference gene primer amplification. The method was immunoSEQ multiplex PCR; TCRdb's version includes in-frame clones alone and lacks a portion of them. V, J and clone size derive from that table, while D and trimming were established from the DNA sequence. The table shows fewer than 250,000 clones, with roughly 90% occurring only once. Participants' own reports of clinical history determined their cohort assignment. Two negative PCRs, clearance, or symptom resolution characterized the recovered Cohort 3 donors.

The V gene is TRBV2, the J gene TRBJ1-1; D is ambiguous. This sequence originates from a woman aged 18-29 years who had recovered from COVID-19. The specimen sequenced was PBMCs or T cells enriched from blood (not recorded which). The CDR3 sequence: CASVPVRGRTEAFF. CDR3 sequence (DNA): TGTGCCAGCGTCCCGGTCCGGGGAAGAACTGAAGCTTTCTTT.